This TCR beta chain was obtained from a study of cytomegalovirus exposure and HLA in healthy donors. Healthy individuals who donated bone marrow served as the donors. Donors sampled were nominally healthy, though unrecorded immune exposures were likely. V was clipped by 5 bases and J by 2 bases; unmatched bases: 2. CDR3 length: 14 amino acids. Germline values: CDR1 LNHDA, CDR2 SQIVND (reference sequence). The PCR had 60 Vbeta and 13 Jbeta primers. Only in-frame clones appear in the TCRdb table, and some are missing; sequencing was by immunoSEQ multiplex PCR. Of roughly 180,000 clones in the sample, 78% were seen once.

The TCR originated in a woman aged 45 to 65 in good health and CMV-seropositive. Material for sequencing was PBMCs. The V call is TRBV19, the J call TRBJ2-7, with TRBD1 identical over 11 bases. As DNA, the CDR3 is TGTGCCAGTAGTCCGGGACAGGGGGCCTACGAGCAGTACTTC. Translation: CASSPGQGAYEQYF.